This is a list of T cell receptor beta chains from one sample in a study of T cells in Graves' hyperthyroidism and ophthalmopathy. From the multiplex PCR reads, TCRdb called clonotypes with MiXCR, one entry per CDR3 protein. The data hold 360,000 or so distinct CDR3 sequences, with 12% to 15% observed a single time. Sequenced: blood. These receptors all come from a woman aged 55-75 years with Graves' ophthalmopathy. Each CDR3 is given with its conserved first and last residue. A D gene is named only where the DNA matches it firmly. Some rows have no size entry. The others give once, few or many, or a class for an expanded clone.

d_call	cdr3_length	j_call	clone_size	v_call	cdr3_aa	cdr3_nt
-	13	TRBJ1-5	-	TRBV20-1	CSASFGGDQPQHF	TGCAGTGCGAGTTTCGGGGGGGATCAGCCCCAGCATTTT
-	16	TRBJ2-1	many	TRBV7-2	CASSPPSTKWDNEQFF	TGTGCCAGCAGCCCCCCGAGCACAAAATGGGACAATGAGCAGTTCTTC
-	15	TRBJ2-7	-	TRBV6-1	CASSESTGVGREQYF	TGTGCCAGCAGTGAAAGCACGGGAGTGGGGCGCGAGCAGTACTTC
-	15	TRBJ2-7	few	TRBV5-4	CASSSPDRREYEQYF	TGTGCCAGCAGCTCACCGGACAGGAGGGAATACGAGCAGTACTTC
TRBD2	16	TRBJ2-1	-	TRBV15	CATSRAGSSGTTEQFF	TGTGCCACCAGCAGAGCAGGGTCTAGCGGGACGACTGAGCAGTTCTTC
TRBD1	15	TRBJ2-7	many	TRBV2	CASSPTGNPTYEQYF	TGTGCCAGCAGTCCGACAGGGAATCCCACCTACGAGCAGTACTTC
TRBD1	15	TRBJ1-4	-	TRBV12-3/TRBV12-4	CASSPHRGSGEKLFF	TGTGCCAGCAGTCCCCACAGGGGAAGTGGGGAAAAACTGTTTTTT
TRBD2	19	TRBJ2-5	many	TRBV7-2	CASSLDGLAGVGPQETQYF	TGTGCCAGCAGCTTAGACGGACTAGCGGGAGTCGGCCCCCAAGAGACCCAGTACTTC
-	13	TRBJ1-1	-	TRBV19	CASSMIRSDEAFF	TGTGCCAGTAGTATGATCCGGTCCGATGAAGCTTTCTTT
-	12	TRBJ2-1	few	TRBV20-1	CSARPPYNEQFF	TGCAGTGCTAGACCTCCATACAATGAGCAGTTCTTC
TRBD2	12	TRBJ2-1	few	TRBV18	CASLAGGFEQFF	TGTGCCAGCTTAGCGGGAGGCTTTGAGCAGTTCTTC